This entry lists 21 T cell receptor beta chains sequenced from one sample in a study of shared clonotypes between healthy human individuals. TCRdb's table, derived via immunoSEQ multiplex PCR, lists solely in-frame clones and lacks some. The sample lists hundreds of thousands of clones; about 82% were seen once. Sequenced material: PBMCs. All receptors come from a woman in her thirties or forties in good health. Some clones in this sample may be carry-over from other donors' samples.

The J gene is TRBJ1-6, the V gene TRBV6-1; D unresolved. The V end was cut by 2 bases, the J end by 7 bases, with 9 bases between. The CDR3 is made up of 14 amino acids. Germline V gives CDR1 MNHNS, CDR2 SASEGT. The CDR3 spells CASSESRGNSPLHF. The CDR3 region has the DNA TGTGCCAGCAGTGAATCTCGAGGGAATTCACCCCTCCACTTT.

The gene calls are TRBV6-5 and TRBJ2-7, with TRBD1 matching over 7 bases. V was pared by 6 bases and J by 3 bases, with 8 bases of the junction left unmatched. This CDR3 is built from 14 residues. CDR1 and CDR2 (germline): MNHEY, SVGAGI. The CDR3 sequence: CASRRQGPNYEQYF. CDR3 in DNA: TGTGCCAGCAGAAGACAGGGACCAAACTACGAGCAGTACTTC.

The chain is built from TRBV7-8 and TRBJ2-2; D is possibly TRBD1 (5 bases). With 5 bases removed from V and 0 bases from J, the gap between germline ends came to 13 bases. The CDR3 has 16 residues. The germline V gene has CDR1 SGHVS and CDR2 FQNEAQ. The CDR3 loop is CASSANRRTNTGELFF. The CDR3 region has the DNA TGTGCCAGCAGCGCCAACAGGCGGACGAACACCGGGGAGCTGTTTTTT.

The chain links TRBV13 to TRBJ2-3, with 9 bases fitting TRBD2. This CDR3 has 18 residues. Per the germline V gene, CDR1 is PRHDT and CDR2 is FYEKMQ (reference sequence). With 6 bases clipped from V and 5 bases from J, the junction kept 18 bases outside the gene matches. The CDR3 here is CASRPNPFIAGALDTQYF. In DNA form, the CDR3 reads TGTGCCAGCAGACCTAACCCTTTCATAGCGGGAGCGTTAGATACGCAGTATTTT.

The chain joins TRBV7-8 to TRBJ1-3, with D unresolved. Between the trimmed V and J ends, which lost 1 base and 0 bases, there was a span of 13 bases. The CDR3 totals 17 residues. Germline values: CDR1 SGHVS, CDR2 FQNEAQ. CDR3 DNA sequence: TGTGCCAGCAGCTTAGTTAAACGCCACACCTCTGGAAACACCATATATTTT. Translated, it gives CASSLVKRHTSGNTIYF.

This clone was recorded a few times. The chain recombines TRBV7-8 with TRBJ1-3; D may be TRBD1 (6 bases). Germline values: CDR1 SGHVS, CDR2 FQNEAQ. Trimming cost V 5 bases and J 2 bases, with 16 bases left between them. The CDR3 extends over 16 amino acids. CDR3 coding DNA: TGTGCCAGCAGCCCCGGCTCGGGGGCAGCTGGAAACACCATATATTTT. The encoded protein is CASSPGSGAAGNTIYF.

The chain is built from TRBV6-6 and TRBJ2-7; the D gene could be TRBD1 or TRBD2 (5 bases each). This CDR3 region has 11 residues. Germline-derived CDR1 and CDR2 are MNHNY and SVGAGI (reference sequence). V was trimmed by 2 bases and J by 7 bases, leaving 6 bases between them. The CDR3 loop is CASSYGGEQYF. CDR3 coding DNA: TGTGCCAGCAGTTACGGGGGTGAGCAGTACTTC.

The gene calls are TRBV7-2 and TRBJ1-1; D remains ambiguous. Trimming took off 5 bases at V and 0 bases at J, with 7 bases between the two ends. The germline V gene encodes CDR1 SGHTA and CDR2 FQGNSA. The CDR3 is 13 residues long. CDR3 residues: CASSAHLNTEAFF. The CDR3 nucleotides read TGTGCCAGCAGCGCGCACCTGAACACTGAAGCTTTCTTT.

The chain carries TRBV9 and TRBJ2-6, with unresolved D. The germline CDR1 and CDR2 sequences are SGDLS and YYNGEE. The V end was cut by 1 base, the J end by 0 bases, with 11 bases between. The CDR3 is 17 residues long. CDR3 DNA: TGTGCCAGCAGCGTACGGCCGGAGCCCTCTGGGGCCAACGTCCTGACTTTC. Translated, it gives CASSVRPEPSGANVLTF.

This clone turned up a few times. This chain uses TRBV9 with TRBJ1-4; possible D gene TRBD1, 5 bases. The CDR3 spans 15 residues. From germline, CDR1 is SGDLS and CDR2 YYNGEE. The germline V and J ends were trimmed by 4 bases and 8 bases, with 18 bases remaining between them. CDR3 in DNA: TGTGCCAGCAGCCCAAATGGGGGGGTGGGCGAAAAACTGTTTTTT. As protein: CASSPNGGVGEKLFF.

This chain joins TRBV28 and TRBJ1-5; 8 nucleotides match TRBD1. Unmatched junction bases numbered 7, after V lost 3 bases and J lost 0 bases. Germline V gene data show CDR1 as MDHEN and CDR2 as SYDVKM. The CDR3 has 17 residues. Here the CDR3 reads CASSLGAGGYSNQPQHF. The CDR3 nucleotides read TGTGCCAGCAGTTTGGGCGCAGGGGGCTATAGCAATCAGCCCCAGCATTTT.

The chain links TRBV6-4 to TRBJ1-1, with 10 positions matching TRBD1. The V segment lost 6 bases and the J segment 4 bases; nucleotides outside the gene matches: 5. Germline V lookup: CDR1 MRHNA, CDR2 SNTAGT. The CDR3 consists of 14 residues. The CDR3 coding sequence is TGTGCCAGCAGACCCGACAGGGGGCTCACTGAAGCTTTCTTT. Its translation is CASRPDRGLTEAFF.

In regard to this clone: At one end, the junction sequence differs from germline, possibly due to a read error. Other DNA sequences of this sample code for an identical CDR3. The chain links TRBV29-1 to TRBJ1-1; possibly TRBD1 for D (6 bases). Looked up from germline, CDR1 is SQVTM and CDR2 is ANQGSEA. The CDR3 contains 12 residues. The CDR3 protein is CSVEKGGTEAFF. The CDR3 DNA reads TGCAGCGTTGAAAAGGGGGGAACTGAAGCCTTCTTT.

The rearrangement uses TRBV28 and TRBJ1-2; D might be TRBD1 (6 bases). Trimming took 3 bases from V and 3 from J, leaving 14 bases between them. This CDR3 has 15 amino acids. Germline CDR1 MDHEN, CDR2 SYDVKM. CDR3 sequence (DNA): TGTGCCAGCAGTTTCGTAGGGGGGTTAGACTATGGCTACACCTTC. Translated, it gives CASSFVGGLDYGYTF.

J is TRBJ2-7 and V is TRBV6-5, with 9 positions matching TRBD1. Germline CDR1 is MNHEY and CDR2 is SVGAGI. The CDR3 totals 15 residues. The J segment lost 6 bases and the V segment lost 0 bases, leaving 6 bases of the junction unmatched. The CDR3, as DNA: TGTGCCAGCAGTTACTCAGGACAGGGGAAGTCCGAGCAGTACTTC. Protein sequence: CASSYSGQGKSEQYF.

The chain carries TRBV19 and TRBJ1-5; D uncertain. Germline assignment: CDR1 LNHDA and CDR2 SQIVND (reference sequence). The CDR3 has 15 residues. Trimming shortened V by 5 bases and J by 4 bases, and 15 bases separated the two germline ends. DNA of the CDR3: TGTGCCAGTAGTCCCTACGTCCTCTCGAATCAGCCCCAGCATTTT. It is translated as CASSPYVLSNQPQHF.

The genes are TRBV5-6 and TRBJ2-7; 13 bases are shared with TRBD2. CDR3 length: 16 residues. Germline-derived CDR1 and CDR2 are SGHDT and YYEEEE. After removal of 0 bases from V and 4 bases from J, the junction contained 4 bases not matched to a gene. DNA for the CDR3: TGTGCCAGCAGCTTGGGACTAGCGGGAGGCTATTACGAGCAGTACTTC. It translates to CASSLGLAGGYYEQYF.

CDR3 sequence: CASSLSGYGEQYF. The CDR3, as DNA: TGTGCCAGCAGCTTATCCGGGTATGGCGAGCAGTACTTC. The J gene is TRBJ2-7, the V gene TRBV11-2; D not resolved. This CDR3 region has 13 residues. The V gene lost 2 bases and the J gene lost 6 bases, with 11 bases spanning the gap. Germline CDR1 reads SGHAT; CDR2 reads FQNNGV.

This clone has only a few counts. The V gene is TRBV7-2, the J gene TRBJ2-1, with 9 bases aligning to TRBD2. The CDR3 loop spans 15 amino acids. The germline gives CDR1 SGHTA, CDR2 FQGNSA. The trim removed 8 bases at V and 2 bases at J, leaving 7 bases unmatched. The CDR3 DNA reads TGTGCCAGCGCAAGACTAGCGGATACCTACAATGAGCAGTTCTTC. Protein product: CASARLADTYNEQFF.

The rearrangement uses TRBV13 and TRBJ1-1; weak D call: TRBD1 (5 bases). V lost 5 bases to trimming and J lost 2 bases, with 15 bases between them. CDR3 length: 15 amino acids. Per the germline V gene, CDR1 is PRHDT and CDR2 is FYEKMQ (reference sequence). CDR3 in amino acids: CASSRDPHTNTEAFF. DNA for the CDR3: TGTGCCAGCAGCAGGGACCCCCATACCAACACTGAAGCTTTCTTT.

This sequence joins TRBV18 and TRBJ1-1; 11 bases are shared with TRBD1. Germline loops: CDR1 KGHSH, CDR2 LQKENI. The CDR3 is made up of 16 amino acids. V dropped 4 bases and J dropped 4; count of bases not matched to a gene: 8. The CDR3 bases are TGTGCCAGCTCACTGTTGGACAGGGGGCGAAGCACTGAAGCTTTCTTT. Translated, it gives CASSLLDRGRSTEAFF.